This TCR beta chain came from a study of T-cell memory formation after mild COVID-19. Overall study: Among the donors, TCR clusters were largely specific to each donor.

Concerning this clonotype: Its specificity is unknown.

Trimming cost V 6 bases and J 6 bases; bases outside gene matches: 7. CDR3 size: 13 residues. In TCRdb, the 5' RACE reads were re-called with MiXCR into one record per CDR3 protein. The repertoire holds some 250,000 distinct CDR3 sequences, with around 17% as singletons. Study-level findings and limits: CD4+ bias marked clones expanding day 15 to 37, unlike balanced contracting clones. Mostly located in CM and EM were contracting CD4+ clones, with contracting CD8+ clones located in EMRA.

The TCR sequence derives from a man aged 18 to 35 who had mild COVID-19 (a few samples of this study predate the infection). Cell type and time point are not known. The chain carries TRBV12-3 or TRBV12-4 and TRBJ1-1; TRBD1 matches 7 bases. The sequenced material came from PBMCs or a T cell subset sorted from them (not recorded which). CDR3 sequence (DNA): TGTGCCAGCAGCGACAGGGTGATCGCTGAAGCTTTCTTT. Protein product: CASSDRVIAEAFF.